Each of the 26 T cell receptor beta chains below was sequenced from the same sample in a study of blood T cell repertoires in COVID-19. The method was immunoSEQ multiplex PCR; TCRdb's version includes in-frame clones alone and lacks a portion of them. The table has around 140,000 clones, more than 60% seen once. The sequenced sample was peripheral blood. These receptors originate from a woman aged 60-75 years with acute or convalescent COVID-19.

This rearrangement joins TRBV14 to TRBJ2-1; TRBD2 matches 9 bases. V dropped 1 base and J dropped 8; count of bases not matched to a gene: 15. This CDR3 comprises 18 residues. Germline-derived CDR1 and CDR2 are SGHDN and FVKESK. CDR3 residues: CASSQVLGGLAKGDEQFF. In nucleotides, the CDR3 is TGTGCCAGCAGCCAAGTATTAGGGGGACTAGCAAAGGGGGATGAGCAGTTCTTC.

CDR3 protein: CASSLQANEKLFF. The CDR3 DNA reads as TGCGCCAGCAGCTTGCAGGCCAATGAAAAACTGTTTTTT. The chain is built from TRBV5-1 and TRBJ1-4; no clear D. CDR1 and CDR2 (germline): SGHRS, YFSETQ. The CDR3 length is 13 residues. V was trimmed by 1 base and J by 5 bases, leaving 6 bases between them.

This chain links TRBV2 with TRBJ1-6, with 7 bases fitting TRBD1. Per the germline V gene, CDR1 is SNHLY and CDR2 is FYNNEI. The CDR3 loop spans 14 amino acids. With V trimmed by 7 bases and J by 9 bases, 9 bases remained unmatched. DNA of the CDR3: TGTGCCAGCACCTCGACAGGGATCCTTTCACCCCTCCACTTT. Amino acids: CASTSTGILSPLHF. Full variable domain (remainder filled in from reference TRBV2 and TRBJ1-6): EPEVTQTPSHQVTQMGQEVILRCVPISNHLYFYWYRQILGQKVEFLVSFYNNEISEKSEIFDDQFSVERPDGSNFTLKIRSTKLEDSAMYFCASTSTGILSPLHFGNGTRLTVT.

This clone was detected once. The DNA for the CDR3 is TGTGCCATCGGGCCACTAGGCGGGACAGGGGGCGACGAGCAGTACTTC. Translating gives CAIGPLGGTGGDEQYF. This sequence joins TRBV10-3 and TRBJ2-7, with 12 positions matching TRBD1. CDR1 and CDR2 from the germline V gene are ENHRY and SYGVKD. This CDR3 region has 16 residues. The J segment lost 5 bases and the V segment lost 8 bases, leaving 13 bases of the junction unmatched.

This rearrangement joins TRBV23-1 to TRBJ2-5; D may be TRBD2 (5 bases). TRBV23-1 is noted as an ORF with a role that remains uncertain. The CDR3 is 18 amino acids. V shed 3 bases and J shed 2 bases, with 22 bases lying between them. The CDR3 nucleotides are TGCGCCAGCAGTCACTTAAATAGCTCAGACGAGGGACAAGAGACCCAGTACTTC. Residues: CASSHLNSSDEGQETQYF.

The rearrangement uses TRBV28 and TRBJ1-1, with D possibly being TRBD1 (6 bases). Trimming pared 3 bases from V and 8 bases from J, leaving 13 bases between. Germline V CDR1 and CDR2: MDHEN, SYDVKM. The CDR3 sequence is 13 residues long. The CDR3 DNA reads as TGTGCCAGCAGTTTCTTTGGGGGCGCCGAAGCTTTCTTT. Translation gives CASSFFGGAEAFF.

The chain has TRBV9 and TRBJ1-6, with 8 nucleotides matching TRBD1. J was trimmed by 1 base and V by 4 bases; bases with no gene match: 4. The CDR3 has 16 residues. Germline values: CDR1 SGDLS, CDR2 YYNGEE. The CDR3 bases are TGTGCCAGCAGCCAGGACAGGGCGTCCTATAATTCACCCCTCCACTTT. Translating it yields CASSQDRASYNSPLHF.

The chain joins TRBV7-9 to TRBJ2-7, with 8 nucleotides matching TRBD2. Looked up from germline, CDR1 is SEHNR and CDR2 is FQNEAQ (reference sequence). V lost 5 bases, J lost 3 bases, and 18 bases stayed unmatched. This CDR3 has 18 amino acids. CDR3 nucleotide sequence: TGTGCCAGCAGCCTTAGGGGGTCCGGGAGGGCCTCGGACTACGAGCAGTACTTC. This translates into CASSLRGSGRASDYEQYF.

V usage is TRBV7-3 and J usage is TRBJ2-6; D may be TRBD2 (6 bases). Trimming pared 2 bases from V and 1 base from J, leaving 15 bases between. CDR3 length equals 18 residues. Looked up from germline, CDR1 is SGHTA and CDR2 is FQGTGA. CDR3 residues: CASSLLPWTKSGANVLTF. DNA for the CDR3: TGTGCCAGCAGCTTACTCCCCTGGACTAAGTCTGGGGCCAACGTCCTGACTTTC.

The V and J genes are TRBV28 and TRBJ1-1; tentative D call: TRBD1 (6 bases). The CDR3 runs to 17 residues. Germline loops: CDR1 MDHEN, CDR2 SYDVKM. V lost 6 bases and J 1 base, leaving 21 bases between the germline ends. The CDR3 nucleotides are TGTGCCAGCAGCTACTTGACAACTGGACAGCCGAACACTGAAGCTTTCTTT. Translated, it gives CASSYLTTGQPNTEAFF.

In its sample, this clone was seen a few times. This chain uses TRBV5-5 with TRBJ1-1; 7 nucleotides line up with TRBD1. Germline values: CDR1 SGHKS, CDR2 YYEKEE (reference sequence). V shed 4 bases, J shed 0 bases, and the junction held 6 bases outside the gene matches. The CDR3 covers 15 residues. The CDR3 here is CASSPGTVMNTEAFF. The CDR3 region has the DNA TGTGCCAGCAGCCCTGGGACAGTAATGAACACTGAAGCTTTCTTT.

This sequence joins TRBV7-9 and TRBJ2-5; D is perhaps TRBD2 (6 bases). This CDR3 region has 13 residues. The germline CDR1 and CDR2 sequences are SEHNR and FQNEAQ (reference sequence). Trimming took 3 bases from V and 5 from J, leaving 10 bases between them. The CDR3 DNA reads TGTGCCAGCAGCTTGCTAGCGACGGAGACCCAGTACTTC. Encoded protein: CASSLLATETQYF.

This chain links TRBV4-2 with TRBJ1-4; D is unclear. V gave up 0 bases and J gave up 8 bases, with 10 bases separating them. Germline CDR1 LGHNA, CDR2 YNFKEQ. This CDR3 region has 14 residues. The DNA of the CDR3 is TGTGCCAGCAGCCAAGATCAGGTACAGGAAAAACTGTTTTTT. Its protein product is CASSQDQVQEKLFF.

The J gene is TRBJ1-1, the V gene TRBV19; 12 bases are a match to TRBD1. This CDR3 has 13 amino acids. V shed 8 bases and J 7 bases; nucleotides not matched to a gene: 5. Germline-derived CDR1 and CDR2 are LNHDA and SQIVND (reference sequence). CDR3 in DNA: TGTGCCAGTGGGGACAGGGGGCAGTTTGAAGCTTTCTTT. Protein: CASGDRGQFEAFF.

This chain joins TRBV21-1 and TRBJ2-3; the table calls TRBD1, which could not be checked here. TRBV21-1 is flagged as a pseudogene. CDR3 length: 14 amino acids. CDR3 DNA sequence: TGTGCCAGCACGCAAGGGGTGAGCACAGATACGCAGTATTTT. Translated: CASTQGVSTDTQYF.

This chain joins TRBV6-6 and TRBJ2-1; tentative D call: TRBD2 (6 bases). Germline CDR1 MNHNY, CDR2 SVGAGI (reference sequence). The CDR3 covers 15 residues. Between the trimmed V and J ends, which lost 5 bases and 6 bases, there was a span of 17 bases. CDR3 DNA: TGTGCCAGCAGTGGAGGAAGCGGGCTTGCCAATGAGCAGTTCTTC. Translated: CASSGGSGLANEQFF.

The V call is TRBV7-9, the J call TRBJ2-1; tentative D call: TRBD2 (5 bases). Per germline, CDR1 SEHNR and CDR2 FQNEAQ (reference sequence). CDR3 size: 11 residues. The V and J ends lost 1 base and 10 bases respectively, with 5 bases between them. The CDR3 nucleotides are TGTGCCAGCAGCTTAGGGGAGGAGCAGTTCTTC. Encoded protein: CASSLGEEQFF.

The genes are TRBV18 and TRBJ1-4; TRBD1 might be the D (6 bases). V was shortened by 1 base and J by 5 bases, with 11 bases between the two germline ends. The CDR3 has 15 amino acids. Germline lookup yields CDR1 KGHSH and CDR2 LQKENI. Here the CDR3 reads CASSPRGRGNEKLFF. DNA of the CDR3: TGTGCCAGCTCACCACGCGGCAGGGGAAATGAAAAACTGTTTTTT.

Only one count was recorded for this clone. The rearrangement uses TRBV6-6 and TRBJ2-1, with 9 bases matching TRBD2. Unmatched junction bases numbered 4, after V lost 7 bases and J lost 6 bases. The V gene's germline CDR1 is MNHNY and CDR2 SVGAGI (reference sequence). The CDR3 length is 13 residues. CDR3 protein: CASTTSGLNEQFF. The CDR3 DNA reads TGTGCCAGCACGACTAGCGGCCTCAATGAGCAGTTCTTC.

The chain couples TRBV5-6 to TRBJ2-3, with TRBD1 matching 10 bases. Germline lookup yields CDR1 SGHDT and CDR2 YYEEEE. This CDR3 has 15 amino acids. Unmatched junction bases numbered 3, after V lost 3 bases and J lost 2 bases. The CDR3 reads CASSSDRGVTDTQYF. In nucleotides, the CDR3 is TGTGCCAGCAGCTCGGACAGGGGGGTCACAGATACGCAGTATTTT.

The chain combines TRBV28 with TRBJ1-1; possible D gene TRBD1, 5 bases. Deletions cut 4 bases from V and 8 bases from J, with 14 bases between. This CDR3 spans 13 amino acids. From germline, CDR1 is MDHEN and CDR2 SYDVKM. CDR3 sequence: CASSWVGDDEAFF. DNA for the CDR3: TGTGCCAGCAGTTGGGTAGGGGATGACGAAGCTTTCTTT.

This clone has only one observation. V is TRBV14 and J is TRBJ2-1; the match to TRBD2 covers 9 bases. J lost 9 bases, V lost 0 bases, and 15 bases had no gene match. The CDR3 loop spans 18 amino acids. Germline assignment: CDR1 SGHDN and CDR2 FVKESK. CDR3 residues: CASSQDFNLASGTIEQFF. Written as DNA, the CDR3 is TGTGCCAGCAGCCAAGATTTTAATTTGGCTAGCGGGACGATTGAGCAGTTCTTC.

The chain couples TRBV9 to TRBJ2-1, with 9 bases aligning to TRBD2. The CDR3 is 17 amino acids. Germline CDR1 SGDLS, CDR2 YYNGEE. Trimming at V came to 0 bases and at J to 4 bases, leaving 8 bases not matched to a gene. Written as DNA, the CDR3 is TGTGCCAGCAGCGTAGCTACTGGGCGGGGGGGTTACAATGAGCAGTTCTTC. This gives the protein CASSVATGRGGYNEQFF.

The V call is TRBV3-1 (or the pseudogene TRBV3-2), the J call TRBJ2-7; perhaps TRBD2 as D (5 bases). V gave up 6 bases and J gave up 2 bases, with 5 bases separating them. The CDR3 sequence is 11 residues long. CDR1 is LGHDT and CDR2 is YNNKEL in the germline V gene (reference sequence). The CDR3 loop reads CASRGAYEQYF. In DNA form, the CDR3 reads TGTGCCAGCAGGGGAGCCTACGAGCAGTACTTC.

This clone was seen many times. The chain couples TRBV29-1 to TRBJ2-5; D is uncertain. Per germline, CDR1 SQVTM and CDR2 ANQGSEA. The CDR3 has 13 residues. Trimming shortened V by 3 bases and J by 4 bases, and 12 bases separated the two germline ends. CDR3 region: CSVDLRSLETQYF. The DNA for the CDR3 is TGCAGCGTTGATTTAAGGAGTCTAGAGACCCAGTACTTC.

The chain combines TRBV5-1 with TRBJ2-1, with 11 bases identical to TRBD2. The germline V gene encodes CDR1 SGHRS and CDR2 YFSETQ. V lost 4 bases, J lost 5 bases, and 5 bases stayed unmatched. This CDR3 comprises 15 residues. CDR3 loop: CASSDGTSGHNEQFF. The CDR3 DNA is TGCGCCAGCAGCGATGGGACTAGCGGCCACAATGAGCAGTTCTTC.